This T cell receptor (beta chain) was found in a study of blood T cell repertoires in COVID-19. In this sample, this clone turned up once. As handled by the study authors: Amplified reference gene primers provided the basis for estimating nucleated cell counts. Repertoires were generated with immunoSEQ multiplex PCR, while TCRdb's copy carries only in-frame clones and drops some. The DNA gave D and trimming, while V, J and clone size come from that table. Of around 450,000 clones in the sample, around 90% were seen once. Material: PBMCs or T cells enriched from blood (not recorded which). The clonotype was recovered from a woman aged 18-35 years with acute COVID-19.

DNA of the CDR3: TGCGCCAGCAGCCCGGGACAGGGTGAAACCGGGGAGCTGTTTTTT. Its translation: CASSPGQGETGELFF. The V and J genes are TRBV5-1 and TRBJ2-2; TRBD1 matches at 9 bases. CDR3 length: 15 amino acids. With 4 bases clipped from V and 5 bases from J, the junction kept 6 bases outside the gene matches. Germline assignment: CDR1 SGHRS and CDR2 YFSETQ.